In this sample, the clone carrying this T cell receptor beta chain turned up a few times. Its specificity is not known. The V end was cut by 2 bases, the J end by 6 bases, with 14 bases between. Looked up from germline, CDR1 is SGHRS and CDR2 is YFSETQ. The CDR3 has 15 amino acids. This sample holds PBMCs from roughly 10 ml fresh peripheral blood. RNA transcripts provided the source from which TCR beta CDR3 regions were amplified. The HTBI set primed first-round TCR CDR3 RT-PCR. TCRdb passed the multiplex PCR reads through MiXCR, listing each CDR3 protein once. The data contain around 360,000 distinct CDR3 sequences, over 12% of them singletons. This sample was taken from a study of T cells in Graves' hyperthyroidism and ophthalmopathy. For the study at large: At the time of initial diagnosis and before any treatment, peripheral blood was collected.

Study-level points and caveats: The model forecast ophthalmopathy, anticipating it by a median approximately 7 months before onset. In simple terms, a model built on 13 V-J features told ophthalmopathy apart from stable hyperthyroidism.

The sequence was collected from a woman aged 55-70 years with Graves' ophthalmopathy. Sample: blood. The rearrangement joins TRBV5-1 to TRBJ2-2, with D possibly matching TRBD2 (5 bases). CDR3 coding DNA: TGCGCCAGCAGCTTCCGGGATAAAGGTGCCGGGGAGCTGTTTTTT. Its translation: CASSFRDKGAGELFF.